This T cell receptor (beta chain) stems from a study of cytomegalovirus exposure and HLA in healthy donors. Findings of the study overall: Differences between HLA loci emerged in a later analysis of TCR association rates, with DRB1 most and HLA-C fewest. The study recorded over 150 TCR beta chains that were cytomegalovirus-associated. In a later analysis, a genetic analysis reported fewer productive-TCR N-insertions in an Asian-associated ancestry cluster than the cohort average.

Germline CDR1 and CDR2: MNHNS and SASEGT. The CDR3 extends over 14 amino acids. The V end was cut by 4 bases, the J end by 4 bases, with 13 bases between. In the PCR, 60 Vbeta and 13 Jbeta primers were used. In the source study's methods: Counted up in a later analysis, unique TCR beta chains came to 65 million to 80 million, with around 12 million shared. Generated by immunoSEQ multiplex PCR, the TCRdb table keeps only in-frame clones and is missing some. V, J and clone size derive from that table, while D and trimming were established from the DNA sequence. The sample has more than 150,000 clones, about 84% seen once; the top ten hold approximately 1.3%. As to this clone: Its antigen is still unknown.

V usage is TRBV6-1 and J usage is TRBJ1-2, with D perhaps matching TRBD1 (6 bases). The sequenced sample was PBMCs. The receptor's source is a man between 50 and 59 years old in good health and CMV-seropositive. As DNA, the CDR3 is TGTGCCAGCAGTGGGGGGGGGCTCGGCTATGGCTACACCTTC. It encodes CASSGGGLGYGYTF.